This T cell receptor beta chain was captured in a study of T-cell memory formation after mild COVID-19. Study conclusions and caveats: For second-wave clones that peaked at day 37, SARS-CoV-2 specificity went unverified. Pre-infection memory held some responding clones, suggesting pre-existing cross-reactive T cells responded. The main location of contracting CD4+ clones was CM and EM, and that of contracting CD8+ clones was EMRA.

TCRdb passed the 5' RACE reads through MiXCR, listing each CDR3 protein once. The data hold around 410,000 distinct CDR3 sequences, with under 25% observed a single time. Comments on this clonotype: Its antigen is currently unknown.

The CDR3 is 14 residues long. Germline CDR1 and CDR2: SNHLY and FYNNEI. Trimming shortened V by 7 bases and J by 7 bases, and 14 bases separated the two germline ends. Sequencing input: PBMCs or a T cell subset sorted from them (not recorded which). The chain has TRBV2 and TRBJ1-6; unclear D gene. The TCR comes from an adult woman who had mild COVID-19 (a few samples of this study predate the infection). Cell type and time point are not known. The DNA of the CDR3 is TGTGCCAGCATGGAGGGCGTAGGGAATTCACCCCTCCACTTT. Translated: CASMEGVGNSPLHF.